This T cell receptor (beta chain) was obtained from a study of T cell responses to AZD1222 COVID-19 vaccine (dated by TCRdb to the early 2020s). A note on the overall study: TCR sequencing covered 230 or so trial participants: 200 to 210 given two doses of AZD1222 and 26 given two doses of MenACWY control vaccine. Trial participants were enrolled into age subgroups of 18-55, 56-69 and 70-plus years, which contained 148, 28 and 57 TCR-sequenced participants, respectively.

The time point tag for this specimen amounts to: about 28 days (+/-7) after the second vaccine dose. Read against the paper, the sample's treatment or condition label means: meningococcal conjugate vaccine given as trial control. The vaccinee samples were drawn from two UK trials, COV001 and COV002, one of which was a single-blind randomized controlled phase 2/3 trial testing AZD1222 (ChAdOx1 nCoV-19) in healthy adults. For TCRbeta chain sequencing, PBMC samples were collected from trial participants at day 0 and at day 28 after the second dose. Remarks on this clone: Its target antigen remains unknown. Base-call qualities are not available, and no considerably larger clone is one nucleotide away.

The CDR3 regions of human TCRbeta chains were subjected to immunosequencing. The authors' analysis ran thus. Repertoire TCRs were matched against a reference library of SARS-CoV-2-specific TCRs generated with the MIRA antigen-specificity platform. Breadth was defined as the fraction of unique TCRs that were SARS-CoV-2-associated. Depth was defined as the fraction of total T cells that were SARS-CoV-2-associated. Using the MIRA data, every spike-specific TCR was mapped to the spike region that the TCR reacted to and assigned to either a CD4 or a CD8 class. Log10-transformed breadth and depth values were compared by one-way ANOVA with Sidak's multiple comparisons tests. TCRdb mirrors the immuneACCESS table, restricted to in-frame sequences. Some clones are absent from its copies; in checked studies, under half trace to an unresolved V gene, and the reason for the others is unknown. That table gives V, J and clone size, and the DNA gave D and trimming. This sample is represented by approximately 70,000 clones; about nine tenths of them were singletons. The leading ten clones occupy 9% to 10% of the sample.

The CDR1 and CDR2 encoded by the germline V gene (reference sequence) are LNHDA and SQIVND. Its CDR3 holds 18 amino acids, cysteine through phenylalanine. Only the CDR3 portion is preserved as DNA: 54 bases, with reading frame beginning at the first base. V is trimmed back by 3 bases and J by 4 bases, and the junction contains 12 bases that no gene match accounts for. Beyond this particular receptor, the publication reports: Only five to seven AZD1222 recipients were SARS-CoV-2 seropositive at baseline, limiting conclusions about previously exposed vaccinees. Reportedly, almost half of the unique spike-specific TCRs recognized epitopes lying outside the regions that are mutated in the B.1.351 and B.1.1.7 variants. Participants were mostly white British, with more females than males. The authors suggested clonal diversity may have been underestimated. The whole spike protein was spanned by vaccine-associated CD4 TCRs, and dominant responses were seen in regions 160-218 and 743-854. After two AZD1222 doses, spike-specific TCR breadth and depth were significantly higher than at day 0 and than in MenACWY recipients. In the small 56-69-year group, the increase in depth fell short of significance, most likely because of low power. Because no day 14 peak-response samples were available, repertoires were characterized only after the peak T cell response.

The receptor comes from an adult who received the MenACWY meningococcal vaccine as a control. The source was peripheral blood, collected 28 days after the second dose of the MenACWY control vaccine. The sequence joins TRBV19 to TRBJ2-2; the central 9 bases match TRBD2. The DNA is TGTGCCAGTAGTATTCACCCGGACAGCGGGGGGCCCACCGGGGAGCTGTTTTTT. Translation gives CASSIHPDSGGPTGELFF.